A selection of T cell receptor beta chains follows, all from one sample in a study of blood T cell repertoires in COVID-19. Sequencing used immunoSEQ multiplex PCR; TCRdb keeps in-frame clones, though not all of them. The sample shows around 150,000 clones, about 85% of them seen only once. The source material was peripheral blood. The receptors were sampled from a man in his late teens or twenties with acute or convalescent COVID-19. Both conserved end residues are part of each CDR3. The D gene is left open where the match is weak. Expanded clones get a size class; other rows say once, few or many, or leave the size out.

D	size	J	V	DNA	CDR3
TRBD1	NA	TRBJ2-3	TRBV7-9	TGTGCCAGCAGCCCCAGGACAGGGCATAGCACAGATACGCAGTATTTT	CASSPRTGHSTDTQYF
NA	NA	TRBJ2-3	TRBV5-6	TGTGCCAGCAGCTTGGGCCCTGGGACAACAGATACGCAGTATTTT	CASSLGPGTTDTQYF
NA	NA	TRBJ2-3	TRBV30	TGTGCCTGGAGTGAGGTGGGGAGATCAGATACGCAGTATTTT	CAWSEVGRSDTQYF
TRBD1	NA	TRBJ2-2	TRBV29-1	TGCAGCGCCCGACAGGGAAGTAGGGGCACCGGGGAGCTGTTTTTT	CSARQGSRGTGELFF
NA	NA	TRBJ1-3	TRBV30	TGTGCCTGGAGTCTCACAGAGAACACCATATATTTT	CAWSLTENTIYF
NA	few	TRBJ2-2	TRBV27	TGTGCCAGCAGTTTACCAGGTTCGGAGCTGTTTTTT	CASSLPGSELFF
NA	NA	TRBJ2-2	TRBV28	TGTGCCAGCAGTTTAATTAGGGCAGGGTGGACCGGGGAGCTGTTTTTT	CASSLIRAGWTGELFF
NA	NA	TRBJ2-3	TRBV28	TGTGCCAGCAGTTTGCCCGGGAGCACAGATACGCAGTATTTT	CASSLPGSTDTQYF
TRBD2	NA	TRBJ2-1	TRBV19	TGTGCCAGCAGACAGCGGGGAACCTACAATGAGCAGTTCTTC	CASRQRGTYNEQFF
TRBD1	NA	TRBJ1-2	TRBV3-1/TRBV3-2	TGTGCCAGCAGCCTCCCGGGACAGGGCTTCTATGGCTACACCTTC	CASSLPGQGFYGYTF
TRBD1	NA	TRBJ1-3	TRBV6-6	TGTGCCAGCAGGACAGGGGGAGGCGGAAACACCATATATTTT	CASRTGGGGNTIYF
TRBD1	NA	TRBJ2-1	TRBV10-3	TGTGCCATCAGTGAGTCGGACAGGGTAACGGATGAGCAGTTCTTC	CAISESDRVTDEQFF
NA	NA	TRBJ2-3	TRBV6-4	TGTGCCAGCAGCGTTGGGGGGGGCGGCACAGATACGCAGTATTTT	CASSVGGGGTDTQYF
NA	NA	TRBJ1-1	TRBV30	TGTGCCTGGAGTGTGGGTCGCACCCGCGCCGCCCACAGGAACACTGAAGCTTTCTTT	CAWSVGRTRAAHRNTEAFF
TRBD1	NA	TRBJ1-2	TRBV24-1	TGTGCCACCAGTGTTGGGACAGCCTATGGCTACACCTTC	CATSVGTAYGYTF
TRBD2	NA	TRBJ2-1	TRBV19	TGTGCCAGTAAGACTAGCGGGGGGGCCGGCTACAATGAGCAGTTCTTC	CASKTSGGAGYNEQFF
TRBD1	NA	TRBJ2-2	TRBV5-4	TGTGCCAGCAGCGTAGGACAGGCGGCCGGGGAGCTGTTTTTT	CASSVGQAAGELFF
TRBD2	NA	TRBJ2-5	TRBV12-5	TGTGCTAGTGGTTTGGGCCTAGCGGGGGCGATGGAGACCCAGTACTTC	CASGLGLAGAMETQYF
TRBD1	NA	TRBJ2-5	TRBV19	TGTGCCAGTAGTATCCGGACAGGGAAATTCCAAGAGACCCAGTACTTC	CASSIRTGKFQETQYF
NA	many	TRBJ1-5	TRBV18	TGTGCCAGCTCACCAAAGGACAGTAGGGGTCTTAGCAATCAGCCCCAGCATTTT	CASSPKDSRGLSNQPQHF
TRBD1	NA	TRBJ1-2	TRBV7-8	TGTGCCAGCAGCTTAGGGGACAGTAACTATGGCTACACCTTC	CASSLGDSNYGYTF
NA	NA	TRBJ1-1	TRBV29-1	TGCAGCGTTGGGCTGGGCCAGGGCACTGAAGCTTTCTTT	CSVGLGQGTEAFF
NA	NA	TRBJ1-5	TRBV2	TGTGCCAGCAGAGTACAGGGTACAGAGCCCCAGCATTTT	CASRVQGTEPQHF
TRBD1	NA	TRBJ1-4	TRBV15	TGTGCCACCAGCTGGGACAGGGGAAACGAGGTACTGTTTTTT	CATSWDRGNEVLFF
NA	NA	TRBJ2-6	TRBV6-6	TGTGCCAGCAGGATGACAGACCGCTCTGGGGCCAACGTCCTGACTTTC	CASRMTDRSGANVLTF
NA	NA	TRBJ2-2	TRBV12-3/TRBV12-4	TGTGCCAGCAGTCAGAACACCGGGGAGCTGTTTTTT	CASSQNTGELFF
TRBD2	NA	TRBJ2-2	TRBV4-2	TGTGCCAGCAGCCAAGATCGGAGGGCGGGGGGAAACACCGGGGAGCTGTTTTTT	CASSQDRRAGGNTGELFF
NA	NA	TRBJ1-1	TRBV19	TGTGCCAGTAGTCGGTTCAAGAGGGTGAGTGTGAACACTGAAGCTTTCTTT	CASSRFKRVSVNTEAFF
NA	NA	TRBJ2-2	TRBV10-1	TGCGCCAGCAGTGGGAACAGGGTCGCGAACACCGGGGAGCTGTTTTTT	CASSGNRVANTGELFF
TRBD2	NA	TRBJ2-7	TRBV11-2	TGTGCCAGCAGCTTTACTAGCGGGAAATACGAGCAGTACTTC	CASSFTSGKYEQYF
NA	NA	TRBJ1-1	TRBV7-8	TGTGCCAGCAGCTCTATAACTGAAGCTTTCTTT	CASSSITEAFF
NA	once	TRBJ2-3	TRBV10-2	TGCGCCAGCGCCCTCCGGGGTCGCACAGATACGCAGTATTTT	CASALRGRTDTQYF
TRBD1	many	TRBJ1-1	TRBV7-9	TGTGCCAGCGACCGGGGGACAGGAGGGACTGAAGCTTTCTTT	CASDRGTGGTEAFF
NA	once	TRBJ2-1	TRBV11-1	TGTGCCAGCAATGCGGGGCTAGCGCGCGATGAGCAGTTCTTC	CASNAGLARDEQFF
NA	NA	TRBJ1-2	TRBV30	TGTGCCTGGAGTTCCGGGTTATATGGCTACACCTTC	CAWSSGLYGYTF
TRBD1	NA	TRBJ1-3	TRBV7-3	TGTGCCAGCAGCCCAACCCCCGGGACAGGCTCTGGAAACACCATATATTTT	CASSPTPGTGSGNTIYF
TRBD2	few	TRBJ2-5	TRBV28	TGTGCCAGCAGTCAAGCCCGCGGACTAGCGGACATGGGCCAGTACTTC	CASSQARGLADMGQYF
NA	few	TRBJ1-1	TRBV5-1	TGCGCCAGCAGCTTGGGACCGGGTTTAAGACAGATGAACACTGAAGCTTTCTTT	CASSLGPGLRQMNTEAFF
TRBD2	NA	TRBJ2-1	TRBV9	TGTGCCAGCAGCGCTTACAGCGGGGGCTCCTACAATGAGCAGTTCTTC	CASSAYSGGSYNEQFF
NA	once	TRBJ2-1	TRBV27	TGTGCCAGCAGGGGCCAGGGGTTCCTGAATGAGCAGTTCTTC	CASRGQGFLNEQFF
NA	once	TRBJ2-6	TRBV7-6	TGTGCCAGCAGCCACGACAGTCCCTCTGGGGCCAACGTCCTGACTTTC	CASSHDSPSGANVLTF
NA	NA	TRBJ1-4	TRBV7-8	TGTGCCAGCAGAAGGACAGTTTATGAAAAACTGTTTTTT	CASRRTVYEKLFF
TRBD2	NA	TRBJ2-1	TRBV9	TGTGCCAGCAGCGTAGTTCCAGCGGGGGGCCATGAGCAGTTCTTC	CASSVVPAGGHEQFF
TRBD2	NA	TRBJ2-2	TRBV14	TGTGCCAGCAGCCAAGATCGGGGAGGGGCCATGAACACCGGGGAGCTGTTTTTT	CASSQDRGGAMNTGELFF
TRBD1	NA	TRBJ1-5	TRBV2	TGTGCCAGCAGGAAGACAGGGAGCAATCAGCCCCAGCATTTT	CASRKTGSNQPQHF
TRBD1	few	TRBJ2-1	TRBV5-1	TGCGCCAGCAGCCGACAGGGACAAACCTACAATGAGCAGTTCTTC	CASSRQGQTYNEQFF
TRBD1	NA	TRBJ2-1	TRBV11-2	TGTGCCAGCAGCTTCCACTCGCAGACAGGGGGCTACAATGAGCAGTTCTTC	CASSFHSQTGGYNEQFF
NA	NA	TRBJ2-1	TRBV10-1	TGCGCCAGCAGTGTGGGACACGAGCAGTTCTTC	CASSVGHEQFF
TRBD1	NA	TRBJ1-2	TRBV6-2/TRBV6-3	TGTGCCAGCAGTCCAAAGGACAGGAGACTTCATGGCTACACCTTC	CASSPKDRRLHGYTF
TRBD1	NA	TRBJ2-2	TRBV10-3	TGTGCCATCACCTCGGGACAGGGTGCCGGGGAGCTGTTTTTT	CAITSGQGAGELFF